Sequencing of this T cell receptor beta chain was carried out in a study of control samples from healthy donors and cancer patients. TCRdb's table, derived via immunoSEQ multiplex PCR, lists solely in-frame clones and lacks some. The data hold over 80,000 clones, with more than 75% observed a single time. Losses at the gene ends were 3 bases for V and 3 bases for J; bases not matched to a gene: 25. Germline CDR1 and CDR2: LGHNT and FRNRAP. The CDR3 has 22 residues. The chain couples TRBV12-5 to TRBJ2-7; the match to TRBD1 covers 11 bases. This clonotype originated in a man aged 55 to 70 in good health. Sequencing used blood. The CDR3 loop is CASGFHPPPLLRDRGFHYEQYF. The CDR3 coding sequence is TGTGCTAGTGGTTTCCACCCCCCTCCCCTCCTCCGGGACAGGGGGTTCCACTACGAGCAGTACTTC.